In its sample, the clone carrying this TCR beta chain was seen a few times. Its specificity is unknown. Isolation recovered at least 6.5 million PBMCs from every sample. These data originate in a study of blood T cells in healthy people across ages. Together with a sample-barcoded 5' primer, a J-beta primer mix was included in a second PCR lasting about 7 to 11 cycles. Each cDNA was tagged by a template-switch adaptor containing 12 random nucleotides. Each sample provided no less than 2.5 million CDR3-containing paired-end reads. MiXCR was run by TCRdb on the 5' RACE reads, yielding one entry per CDR3 protein. The table shows about a million distinct CDR3 sequences, with approximately 49% occurring only once. Whole-study findings and limits: Estimates of total diversity, which came from one million sequenced T cells, were considered to be underestimates.

Germline-derived CDR1 and CDR2 are LGHNA and YSLEER. Losses at the gene ends were 1 base for V and 3 bases for J; bases not matched to a gene: 9. This CDR3 contains 16 residues. The chain has TRBV4-3 and TRBJ2-7; 7 bases are a match to TRBD1. Sequencing input: blood. The receptor was derived from a man aged 25-40 years in good health. Here the CDR3 DNA reads TGCGCCAGCAGCCAAGGGAAAACAGGGGTTTTCTACGAGCAGTACTTC. This gives the protein CASSQGKTGVFYEQYF.